One sample yielded the 17 T cell receptor beta chains listed below, sequenced in a study of CD8+ T cells in alopecia areata. RNA, once extracted, was reverse transcribed into cDNA for use as the sequencing template. Data came from immunoSEQ multiplex PCR; TCRdb stores just in-frame clones and leaves some out. In the table there are about 200,000 clones, 45% to 70% of which are singletons. The specimen was CD8+ T cells sorted from blood. The receptors were sampled from a human donor in good health.

The rearrangement uses TRBV29-1 and TRBJ2-7; tentative D call: TRBD2 (5 bases). This CDR3 region has 14 residues. Looked up from germline, CDR1 is SQVTM and CDR2 is ANQGSEA. The germline V and J ends were trimmed by 6 bases and 0 bases, with 15 bases remaining between them. CDR3 nucleotides: TGCAGCGTCCTGCTGGACTTTGCCTCCTACGAGCAGTACTTC. Its protein product is CSVLLDFASYEQYF.

The rearrangement joins TRBV5-1 to TRBJ2-3, with TRBD2 matching 7 bases. CDR1 SGHRS and CDR2 YFSETQ come from the germline V gene. The CDR3 is 14 residues long. V lost 4 bases to trimming and J lost 4 bases; unmatched junction nucleotides: 6. CDR3 sequence: CASSVGREADTQYF. The CDR3 DNA reads TGCGCCAGCAGCGTAGGACGGGAGGCAGATACGCAGTATTTT.

The chain recombines TRBV6-5 with TRBJ2-7; D unresolved. This CDR3 is built from 15 residues. Germline CDR1 is MNHEY and CDR2 is SVGAGI. The V gene lost 4 bases and the J gene lost 5 bases, with 18 bases spanning the gap. The chain's CDR3 is CASSSVGIRFNEQYF. The CDR3 coding sequence is TGTGCCAGCAGTTCCGTAGGGATAAGGTTTAACGAGCAGTACTTC.

This clone was detected only a few times. This chain uses TRBV27 with TRBJ2-1, with 13 bases that match TRBD2. The germline V gene has CDR1 MNHEY and CDR2 SMNVEV (reference sequence). J gave up 2 bases and V 5 bases, and 6 bases lay outside the gene matches. This CDR3 is built from 17 residues. The DNA for the CDR3 is TGTGCCAGCAGTGTCCTGACTAGCGGGGGGCCCTACAATGAGCAGTTCTTC. This sequence encodes CASSVLTSGGPYNEQFF.

The J gene is TRBJ2-2, the V gene TRBV7-9; the match to TRBD2 covers 9 bases. From germline, CDR1 is SEHNR and CDR2 FQNEAQ (reference sequence). V trimming: 8 bases; J trimming: 6 bases; junction bases outside the gene matches: 10. This CDR3 comprises 15 residues. This CDR3 reads CASGSAGGPSGELFF. The CDR3 nucleotides are TGTGCCAGCGGTTCAGCGGGGGGACCGTCCGGGGAGCTGTTTTTT. Based on the CDR3 plus reference TRBV7-9 and TRBJ2-2, the full variable domain is DTGVSQNPRHKITKRGQNVTFRCDPISEHNRLYWYRQTLGQGPEFLTYFQNEAQLEKSRLLSDRFSAERPKGSFSTLEIQRTEQGDSAMYLCASGSAGGPSGELFFGEGSRLTVL.

This clone showed up just a few times. The chain employs TRBV15 and TRBJ1-3; TRBD1 matches 7 bases. V dropped 0 bases and J dropped 6; count of bases not matched to a gene: 8. The V gene's germline CDR1 is LNHNV and CDR2 YYDKDF (reference sequence). This CDR3 region has 16 residues. In DNA form, the CDR3 reads TGTGCCACCAGCAGAGACCGGGACAGAGGAGAAAACACCATATATTTT. Encoded protein: CATSRDRDRGENTIYF.

This clone was seen a single time. V is TRBV6-5 and J is TRBJ1-1, with a possible D match to TRBD1 (5 bases). V was pared by 0 bases and J by 9 bases, with 14 bases between. The CDR3 loop spans 14 amino acids. The germline V gene has CDR1 MNHEY and CDR2 SVGAGI. CDR3 coding DNA: TGTGCCAGCAGTTACTCTGTGCCAGGGCACAAAGCTTTCTTT. Its protein product is CASSYSVPGHKAFF.

V is TRBV29-1 and J is TRBJ2-5; D not resolved. The germline V gene has CDR1 SQVTM and CDR2 ANQGSEA. Trimming took off 4 bases at V and 5 bases at J, with 11 bases between the two ends. The CDR3 spans 12 residues. The CDR3 is CSVGALDETQYF. The DNA for the CDR3 is TGCAGCGTTGGGGCTCTTGATGAGACCCAGTACTTC. The whole variable domain, filled in from reference TRBV29-1 and TRBJ2-5, reads SAVISQKPSRDICQRGTSLTIQCQVDSQVTMMFWYRQQPGQSLTLIATANQGSEATYESGFVIDKFPISRPNLTFSTLTVSNMSPEDSSIYLCSVGALDETQYFGPGTRLLVL.

This clone was counted a single time. V gene TRBV11-2 combines with J gene TRBJ2-7; D ambiguous. V lost 4 bases, J lost 2 bases, and 0 bases lay in between. This CDR3 comprises 10 residues. Germline V CDR1 and CDR2: SGHAT, FQNNGV. CDR3 in DNA: TGTGCCAGCAGCTCCTACGAGCAGTACTTC. It encodes CASSSYEQYF.

The J gene is TRBJ1-1, the V gene TRBV6-4, with D tentatively TRBD1 (5 bases). This CDR3 contains 15 residues. Trimming left V 6 bases short and J 0 bases short, with 14 bases between. The germline gives CDR1 MRHNA, CDR2 SNTAGT. For the CDR3, the DNA is TGTGCCAGCAGCTCCTCGGGACCTTTGAACACTGAAGCTTTCTTT. Protein sequence: CASSSSGPLNTEAFF.

In its sample, this clone was seen a few times. This chain links TRBV7-8 with TRBJ2-7; D is ambiguous. This CDR3 region has 15 residues. Germline V gene data show CDR1 as SGHVS and CDR2 as FQNEAQ. V was clipped by 4 bases and J by 2 bases, with 15 bases between them. The CDR3 is CASSSGGQPTYEQYF. Here the CDR3 DNA reads TGTGCCAGCAGCTCCGGCGGCCAGCCCACCTACGAGCAGTACTTC. Based on the CDR3 plus reference TRBV7-8 and TRBJ2-7, the full variable domain is GAGVSQSPRYKVAKRGQDVALRCDPISGHVSLFWYQQALGQGPEFLTYFQNEAQLDKSGLPSDRFFAERPEGSVSTLKIQRTQQEDSAVYLCASSSGGQPTYEQYFGPGTRLTVT.

CDR3 bases: TGCGCCAGCAGCCAAGGGGTAAGCGGCTACACCTTC. This gives the protein CASSQGVSGYTF. This rearrangement joins TRBV4-1 to TRBJ1-2; D remains unclear. The V gene lost 1 base and the J gene lost 8 bases, with 8 bases spanning the gap. From germline, CDR1 is MGHRA and CDR2 YSYEKL. The length of the CDR3 is 12 residues.

This clone was picked up a small number of times. The chain joins TRBV5-1 to TRBJ2-7, with TRBD2 as a possible D gene (6 bases). Trimming shortened V by 1 base and J by 3 bases, and 11 bases separated the two germline ends. CDR1 is SGHRS, CDR2 YFSETQ, per germline. This CDR3 comprises 14 residues. CDR3 sequence (DNA): TGCGCCAGCAGCTTGCATACGGGGGACTACGAGCAGTACTTC. Translating it yields CASSLHTGDYEQYF.

This clone was seen a few times. The chain links TRBV18 to TRBJ1-2, with D hard to call. This CDR3 region has 11 residues. CDR1 is KGHSH and CDR2 is LQKENI in the germline V gene. V was trimmed by 5 bases and J by 5 bases, leaving 6 bases between them. The CDR3 is CASSADYGYTF. CDR3 nucleotides: TGTGCCAGCTCAGCGGATTATGGCTACACCTTC.

The rearrangement uses TRBV25-1 and TRBJ1-2; a possible D gene is TRBD1 (5 bases). Per germline, CDR1 MGHDK and CDR2 SYGVNS. V lost 6 bases, J lost 0 bases, and 11 bases lay in between. The CDR3 is made up of 14 amino acids. The DNA for the CDR3 is TGTGCCAGCAGCCGACAGACAGCTAACTATGGCTACACCTTC. Protein sequence: CASSRQTANYGYTF.

This chain uses TRBV5-6 with TRBJ2-5; perhaps TRBD2 as D (6 bases). Germline V gene sequence: CDR1 SGHDT, CDR2 YYEEEE. CDR3 size: 16 residues. The V and J ends lost 5 bases and 5 bases respectively, with 22 bases between them. For the CDR3, the DNA is TGTGCCAGCAGGCACGGTCGGGAGATAGCTCGGGAGACCCAGTACTTC. Encoded protein: CASRHGREIARETQYF.

This chain joins TRBV2 and TRBJ2-3; perhaps TRBD2 as D (6 bases). Germline V gene data show CDR1 as SNHLY and CDR2 as FYNNEI. Trimming took 11 bases from V and 2 from J, leaving 14 bases between them. This CDR3 is 13 amino acids long. CDR3 bases: TGTGCCGGCACGGGGGATTCCACAGATACGCAGTATTTT. As protein: CAGTGDSTDTQYF. The full variable domain, rest sourced from reference TRBV2 and TRBJ2-3, is EPEVTQTPSHQVTQMGQEVILRCVPISNHLYFYWYRQILGQKVEFLVSFYNNEISEKSEIFDDQFSVERPDGSNFTLKIRSTKLEDSAMYFCAGTGDSTDTQYFGPGTRLTVL.